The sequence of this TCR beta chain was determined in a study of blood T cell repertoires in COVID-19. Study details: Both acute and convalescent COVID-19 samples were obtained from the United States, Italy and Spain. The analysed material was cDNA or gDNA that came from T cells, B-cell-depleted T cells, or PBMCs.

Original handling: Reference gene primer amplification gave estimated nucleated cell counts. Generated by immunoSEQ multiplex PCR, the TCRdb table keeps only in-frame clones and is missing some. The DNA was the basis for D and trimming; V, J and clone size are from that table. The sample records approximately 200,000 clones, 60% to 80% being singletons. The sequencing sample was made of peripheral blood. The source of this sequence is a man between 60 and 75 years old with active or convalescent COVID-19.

DNA for the CDR3: TGCGCCAGCAGCTTGGAGGCAGGGATGAGAGAGACCCAGTACTTC. It encodes CASSLEAGMRETQYF. V is TRBV5-1 and J is TRBJ2-5, with a weak D call TRBD1 (5 bases). Looked up from germline, CDR1 is SGHRS and CDR2 is YFSETQ. Trimming removed 0 bases from V and 4 bases from J, with 13 bases in between. The CDR3 spans 15 residues.